Below, 10 T cell receptor beta chains from the same sample are listed, as sequenced in a study of T-cell reconstitution after alpha-beta-depleted transplantation in children. Preparation of the TCRbeta library involved a method that used unique molecular identifiers. A single record per CDR3 protein comes from TCRdb applying MiXCR to the PCR reads. The data contain approximately 79,000 distinct CDR3 sequences, 15% to 20% of them singletons. The specimen was PBMCs, mostly from graft donor cells, collected 360 days after TCRalphabeta/CD19-depleted stem cell transplant. Source of these receptors: a male patient between 2 and 10 years old who had a stem cell transplant for acute lymphoblastic leukemia, so the T cells may come from the graft donor.

The rearrangement uses TRBV7-9 and TRBJ2-3, with 8 bases identical to TRBD2. Germline V gene data show CDR1 as SEHNR and CDR2 as FQNEAQ (reference sequence). This CDR3 region has 16 residues. V lost 6 bases to trimming and J lost 1 base; unmatched junction nucleotides: 9. Here the CDR3 DNA reads TGTGCCAGCAGGTCCCAGCTAGCGGGTGGCACAGATACGCAGTATTTT. The encoded protein is CASRSQLAGGTDTQYF.

A few counts support this clonotype. The V call is TRBV5-1, the J call TRBJ2-1; unclear D gene. Germline CDR1 reads SGHRS; CDR2 reads YFSETQ. The V end lost 0 bases, the J end lost 8 bases, and 9 bases lay between the germline ends. This CDR3 comprises 13 residues. The CDR3 sequence is CASSLGGLHEQFF. The DNA for the CDR3 is TGCGCCAGCAGCTTGGGGGGTCTCCATGAGCAGTTCTTC.

This clonotype was observed at least ten times. The genes are TRBV2 and TRBJ1-1; 10 nucleotides match TRBD1. V lost 7 bases, J lost 5 bases, and 7 bases stayed unmatched. Germline-derived CDR1 and CDR2 are SNHLY and FYNNEI. This CDR3 region has 14 residues. CDR3 region: CASIPRDRGTEAFF. The CDR3 nucleotides are TGTGCCAGCATCCCCCGGGACAGGGGTACTGAAGCTTTCTTT.

J is TRBJ2-7 and V is TRBV6-1; no definite D call. The CDR3 is made up of 15 amino acids. V lost 6 bases and J 5 bases, leaving 20 bases between the germline ends. CDR1 and CDR2 from the germline V gene are MNHNS and SASEGT. The CDR3 reads CASSPDNLWFDEQYF. CDR3 DNA sequence: TGTGCCAGCAGCCCAGATAACCTTTGGTTTGACGAGCAGTACTTC.

The chain links TRBV5-1 to TRBJ1-1; D unresolved. The germline V gene encodes CDR1 SGHRS and CDR2 YFSETQ. Trimming removed 0 bases from V and 0 bases from J, with 6 bases in between. The CDR3 contains 14 residues. In DNA form, the CDR3 reads TGCGCCAGCAGCTTGGCACCGATGAACACTGAAGCTTTCTTT. Translated: CASSLAPMNTEAFF.

The sample holds a few counts of this clonotype. The rearrangement links TRBV5-1 to TRBJ1-1, with TRBD1 identical over 7 bases. Germline-derived CDR1 and CDR2 are SGHRS and YFSETQ. The V and J ends lost 4 bases and 8 bases, in that order; junction bases with no gene match: 23. This CDR3 has 18 residues. This CDR3 is CASSRIWTGWGVSGEAFF. CDR3 coding DNA: TGCGCCAGCAGCCGAATATGGACAGGCTGGGGAGTATCAGGGGAAGCTTTCTTT.

To note about this clonotype: This sequence may be a read error, since a much larger clone differs from it by one base. The chain carries TRBV5-1 and TRBJ2-2; the D is unclear. Germline V gene lookup returns CDR1 SGHRS and CDR2 YFSETQ. This CDR3 is built from 14 residues. CDR3 protein: CTSSFSRNTGELFF. DNA for the CDR3: TGCACCAGCAGCTTTTCAAGGAACACCGGGGAGCTGTTTTTT.

This clonotype appeared once. J is TRBJ2-7 and V is TRBV20-1; 9 bases are a match to TRBD2. The CDR3 sequence is 15 residues long. The junction had 11 bases not matched to a gene; V was cut back by 6 bases and J by 2 bases. Germline CDR1 reads DFQATT; CDR2 reads SNEGSKA (reference sequence). For the CDR3, the DNA is TGCAGTGCCCACCACTCCGGGACTAGCCCCTACGAGCAGTACTTC. Protein product: CSAHHSGTSPYEQYF.

A few counts support this clonotype. The chain combines TRBV7-2 with TRBJ2-7, with TRBD2 identical over 12 bases. The germline V gene encodes CDR1 SGHTA and CDR2 FQGNSA. V was clipped by 5 bases and J by 4 bases; unmatched bases: 6. The CDR3 has 15 amino acids. CDR3 sequence: CASSPWTSGIYEQYF. The DNA of the CDR3 is TGTGCCAGCAGCCCGTGGACTAGCGGGATTTACGAGCAGTACTTC.

This clonotype was seen only a few times. This chain connects TRBV12-3 or TRBV12-4 to TRBJ2-3, with D possibly TRBD1 on 6 matching bases. CDR3 length: 12 amino acids. Deletions cut 6 bases from V and 9 bases from J, with 13 bases between. DNA of the CDR3: TGTGCCAGCAGCCTGGGGACAATGACGCAGTATTTT. It specifies CASSLGTMTQYF.